A selection of T cell receptor beta chains follows, all from one sample in a study of OX40 agonist ivuxolimab in advanced cancers. The data were produced by immunoSEQ multiplex PCR, yet TCRdb's version contains in-frame clones alone and is incomplete. In the table there are around 40,000 clones, around 80% of which are singletons. Here the sequenced sample was CD4+ or CD8+ T cells sorted from blood, taken in a trial of the OX40 agonist ivuxolimab. These receptors all stem from an adult with an advanced solid tumor such as melanoma, head and neck, liver or kidney cancer. The CDR3 runs from the conserved cysteine through the conserved F or W. The D gene is left open where the match is weak. For some rows the clone size is stated as once, few or many, or as a class when expanded; others skip it.

v_call: TRBV12-5
j_call: TRBJ2-3
cdr3_length: 15
d_call: TRBD2
clone_size: NA
cdr3_nt: TGTGCTAGTGGATTCAAGGGACTAAACACAGATACGCAGTATTTT
cdr3_aa: CASGFKGLNTDTQYF

v_call: TRBV2
j_call: TRBJ1-1
cdr3_length: 14
d_call: NA
clone_size: NA
cdr3_nt: TGTGCCAGCAGCGATACCTACAGGCTCACTGAAGCTTTCTTT
cdr3_aa: CASSDTYRLTEAFF

v_call: TRBV5-1
j_call: TRBJ1-1
cdr3_length: 13
d_call: NA
clone_size: NA
cdr3_nt: TGCGCCAGCAGCATCATTTTGAACACTGAAGCTTTCTTT
cdr3_aa: CASSIILNTEAFF

v_call: TRBV7-6
j_call: TRBJ2-5
cdr3_length: 15
d_call: TRBD1
clone_size: once
cdr3_nt: TGTGCCAGCAGCTTATTTATGTCAGGGGGCGAGACCCAGTACTTC
cdr3_aa: CASSLFMSGGETQYF

v_call: TRBV28
j_call: TRBJ1-2
cdr3_length: 13
d_call: TRBD1
clone_size: few
cdr3_nt: TGTGCCAGCAGAGCGTCAGGGGGTGCTGGCTACACCTTC
cdr3_aa: CASRASGGAGYTF

v_call: TRBV11-3
j_call: TRBJ2-1
cdr3_length: 15
d_call: NA
clone_size: few
cdr3_nt: TGTGCCAGCAGCTTACAGGGTTCCTCCTACAATGAGCAGTTCTTC
cdr3_aa: CASSLQGSSYNEQFF

v_call: TRBV9
j_call: TRBJ1-1
cdr3_length: 13
d_call: NA
clone_size: NA
cdr3_nt: TGTGCCAGCAGCACCCACAGGGATACAGAAGCTTTCTTT
cdr3_aa: CASSTHRDTEAFF

v_call: TRBV7-2
j_call: TRBJ2-3
cdr3_length: 14
d_call: NA
clone_size: NA
cdr3_nt: TGTGCCAGCAGCTTAGCCGGGGGCACAGATATGCAGTATTTT
cdr3_aa: CASSLAGGTDMQYF

v_call: TRBV11-2
j_call: TRBJ1-1
cdr3_length: 14
d_call: NA
clone_size: NA
cdr3_nt: TGTGCCAGCAGTTCTCAGGGAGGGACCACTGAAGCTTTCTTT
cdr3_aa: CASSSQGGTTEAFF

v_call: TRBV2
j_call: TRBJ2-2
cdr3_length: 15
d_call: NA
clone_size: NA
cdr3_nt: TGTGCCAGCAGTGAAGGCCAGCGGAACACCGGGGAGCTGTTTTTT
cdr3_aa: CASSEGQRNTGELFF

v_call: TRBV13
j_call: TRBJ2-7
cdr3_length: 14
d_call: NA
clone_size: NA
cdr3_nt: TGTGCCAGCAGCGGACCGACAGGACTCCACGAGCAGTACTTC
cdr3_aa: CASSGPTGLHEQYF

v_call: TRBV2
j_call: TRBJ1-4
cdr3_length: 14
d_call: TRBD1
clone_size: NA
cdr3_nt: TGTGCCAGCAGGGACAGGGTTGGGAGTGAAAAACTGTTTTTT
cdr3_aa: CASRDRVGSEKLFF

v_call: TRBV11-3
j_call: TRBJ2-1
cdr3_length: 16
d_call: TRBD1
clone_size: few
cdr3_nt: TGTGCCAGCAGCCCCTCCGGGACAGGGAACTACAATGAGCAGTTCTTC
cdr3_aa: CASSPSGTGNYNEQFF

v_call: TRBV5-5
j_call: TRBJ1-4
cdr3_length: 15
d_call: NA
clone_size: NA
cdr3_nt: TGTGCCAGCAGCTACGCCCCCCTTGGTGGTGAAAAACTGTTTTTT
cdr3_aa: CASSYAPLGGEKLFF

v_call: TRBV10-3
j_call: TRBJ2-1
cdr3_length: 15
d_call: NA
clone_size: NA
cdr3_nt: TGTGCCATCAGTGAGTCTGGGATCTCCTACAATGAGCAGTTCTTC
cdr3_aa: CAISESGISYNEQFF

v_call: TRBV18
j_call: TRBJ2-1
cdr3_length: 13
d_call: TRBD1
clone_size: few
cdr3_nt: TGTGCCAGTTTACGGGACAGGGCCAATGAGCAGTTCTTC
cdr3_aa: CASLRDRANEQFF

v_call: TRBV6-1
j_call: TRBJ1-4
cdr3_length: 16
d_call: TRBD1
clone_size: NA
cdr3_nt: TGTGCCAGCAGTGAGCGTCCGGGACAGAGAAGAGAAAAACTGTTTTTT
cdr3_aa: CASSERPGQRREKLFF

v_call: TRBV7-9
j_call: TRBJ2-6
cdr3_length: 13
d_call: NA
clone_size: few
cdr3_nt: TGTGCCATTGGACACTCTGGGGCCAACGTCCTGACTTTC
cdr3_aa: CAIGHSGANVLTF

v_call: TRBV30
j_call: TRBJ2-1
cdr3_length: 13
d_call: NA
clone_size: NA
cdr3_nt: TGTGCCTGGACAGCGGGTTCTAACAATGAGCAGTTCTTC
cdr3_aa: CAWTAGSNNEQFF

v_call: TRBV6-5
j_call: TRBJ1-6
cdr3_length: 16
d_call: NA
clone_size: medium-sized
cdr3_nt: TGTGCCAGCAGTTACTCGCGCAGGGGATCAGATTCACCCCTCCACTTT
cdr3_aa: CASSYSRRGSDSPLHF

v_call: TRBV19
j_call: TRBJ1-6
cdr3_length: 13
d_call: TRBD1
clone_size: NA
cdr3_nt: TGTGCCAGTAGTGACAGGGCCTATTCACCCCTCCACTTT
cdr3_aa: CASSDRAYSPLHF

v_call: TRBV5-1
j_call: TRBJ1-2
cdr3_length: 17
d_call: TRBD1
clone_size: NA
cdr3_nt: TGCGCCAGCAGCTTGGCTAATTCTCGACAGGGTGGCTATGGCTACACCTTC
cdr3_aa: CASSLANSRQGGYGYTF

v_call: TRBV4-1
j_call: TRBJ1-2
cdr3_length: 15
d_call: NA
clone_size: NA
cdr3_nt: TGCGCCAGCAGCCAAAAACTGGCCGGATGGAACGGCTACACCTTC
cdr3_aa: CASSQKLAGWNGYTF

v_call: TRBV7-2
j_call: TRBJ1-2
cdr3_length: 14
d_call: NA
clone_size: NA
cdr3_nt: TGTGCCAGCAGACAACCGGGACCGAGCTATGGCTACACCTTC
cdr3_aa: CASRQPGPSYGYTF